This T cell receptor beta chain is drawn from a study of T cell changes during pregnancy in multiple sclerosis. Assay: immunoSEQ multiplex PCR; the TCRdb copy retains only in-frame clones and omits some. The sample carries about 69,000 clones, approximately 91% recorded once. The germline V and J ends were trimmed by 6 bases and 7 bases, with 15 bases remaining between them. Germline V gives CDR1 WSHSY, CDR2 SAAADI. CDR3 size: 13 residues. The chain recombines TRBV10-2 with TRBJ1-1; TRBD1 might be the D (5 bases). The material was peripheral blood, obtained in the third trimester of pregnancy. The sequence was collected from a female donor with multiple sclerosis, enrolled in a pregnancy study. CDR3 in amino acids: CASRGGGFIEAFF. Written as DNA, the CDR3 is TGCGCCAGCAGAGGCGGGGGGTTTATTGAAGCTTTCTTT.